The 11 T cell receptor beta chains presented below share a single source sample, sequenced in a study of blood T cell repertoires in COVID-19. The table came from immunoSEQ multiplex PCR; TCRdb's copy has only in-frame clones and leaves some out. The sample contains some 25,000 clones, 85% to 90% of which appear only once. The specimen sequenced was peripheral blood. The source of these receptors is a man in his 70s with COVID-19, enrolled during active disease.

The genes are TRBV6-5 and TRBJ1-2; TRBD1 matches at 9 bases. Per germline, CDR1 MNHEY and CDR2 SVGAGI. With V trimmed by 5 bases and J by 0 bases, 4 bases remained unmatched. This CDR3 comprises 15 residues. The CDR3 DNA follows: TGTGCCAGCAGTCTCACAGGGGGCCCTAACTATGGCTACACCTTC. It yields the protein CASSLTGGPNYGYTF.

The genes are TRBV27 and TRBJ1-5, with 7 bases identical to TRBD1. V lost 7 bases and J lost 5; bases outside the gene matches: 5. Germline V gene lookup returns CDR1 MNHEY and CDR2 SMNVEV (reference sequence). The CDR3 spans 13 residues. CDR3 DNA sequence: TGTGCCAGCACTACAGGGGCCCATCAGCCCCAGCATTTT. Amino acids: CASTTGAHQPQHF.

CDR3 region: CASSLAPDRAYGYTF. The DNA of the CDR3 is TGTGCCAGCAGCTTGGCCCCGGACAGGGCCTATGGCTACACCTTC. V gene TRBV5-4 combines with J gene TRBJ1-2; 8 bases align to TRBD1. V lost 0 bases, J lost 4 bases, and 5 bases stayed unmatched. This CDR3 is built from 15 residues. Germline-derived CDR1 and CDR2 are SGHNT and YYREEE (reference sequence).

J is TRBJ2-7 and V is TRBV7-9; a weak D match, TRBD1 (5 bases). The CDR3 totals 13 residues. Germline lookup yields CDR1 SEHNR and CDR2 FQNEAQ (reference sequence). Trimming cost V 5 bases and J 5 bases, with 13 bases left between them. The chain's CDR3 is CASSLDWGDEQYF. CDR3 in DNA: TGTGCCAGCAGCCTAGATTGGGGCGACGAGCAGTACTTC.

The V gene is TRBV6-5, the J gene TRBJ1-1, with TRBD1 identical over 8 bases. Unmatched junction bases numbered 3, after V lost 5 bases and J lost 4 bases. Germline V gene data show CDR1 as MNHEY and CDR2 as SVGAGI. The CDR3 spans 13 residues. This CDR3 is CASSTDRVTEAFF. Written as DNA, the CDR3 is TGTGCCAGCAGTACGGACAGGGTCACTGAAGCTTTCTTT.

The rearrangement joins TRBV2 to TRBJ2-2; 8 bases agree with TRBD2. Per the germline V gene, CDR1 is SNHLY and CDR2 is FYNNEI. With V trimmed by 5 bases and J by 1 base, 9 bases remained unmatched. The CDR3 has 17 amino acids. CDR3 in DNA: TGTGCCAGCAGTAGGTGGGGAACTAGCGGGAACACCGGGGAGCTGTTTTTT. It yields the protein CASSRWGTSGNTGELFF.

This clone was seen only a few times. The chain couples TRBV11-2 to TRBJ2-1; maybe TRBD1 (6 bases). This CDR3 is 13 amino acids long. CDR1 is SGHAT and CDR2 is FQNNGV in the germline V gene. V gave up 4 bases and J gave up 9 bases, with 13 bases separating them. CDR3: CASSSTLGGEQFF. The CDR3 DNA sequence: TGTGCCAGCAGCTCTACCCTAGGGGGTGAGCAGTTCTTC.

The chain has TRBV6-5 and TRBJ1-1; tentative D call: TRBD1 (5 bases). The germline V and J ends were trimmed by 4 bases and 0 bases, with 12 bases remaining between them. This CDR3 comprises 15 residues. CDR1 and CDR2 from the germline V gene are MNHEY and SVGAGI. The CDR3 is CASSSQAGMNTEAFF. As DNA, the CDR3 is TGTGCCAGCAGTTCTCAGGCAGGGATGAACACTGAAGCTTTCTTT.

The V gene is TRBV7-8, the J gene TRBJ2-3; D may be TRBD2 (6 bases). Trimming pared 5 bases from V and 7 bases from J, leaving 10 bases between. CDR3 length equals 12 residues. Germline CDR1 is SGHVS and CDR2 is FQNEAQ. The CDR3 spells CASSPGLHTQYF. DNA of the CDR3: TGTGCCAGCAGCCCGGGACTCCATACGCAGTATTTT.

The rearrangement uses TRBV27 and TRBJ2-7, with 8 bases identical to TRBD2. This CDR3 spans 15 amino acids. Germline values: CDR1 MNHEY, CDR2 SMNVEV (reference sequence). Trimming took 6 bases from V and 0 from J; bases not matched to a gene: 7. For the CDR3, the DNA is TGTGCCAGCAGGGGGAGCGGGGGATTCTCCTACGAGCAGTACTTC. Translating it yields CASRGSGGFSYEQYF.

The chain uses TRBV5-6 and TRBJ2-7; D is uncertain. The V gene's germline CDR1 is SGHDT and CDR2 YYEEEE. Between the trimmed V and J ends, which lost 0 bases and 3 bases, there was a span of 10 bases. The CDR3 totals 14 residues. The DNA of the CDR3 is TGTGCCAGCAGCTTGGCGGCGGTCATCTACGAGCAGTACTTC. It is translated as CASSLAAVIYEQYF.